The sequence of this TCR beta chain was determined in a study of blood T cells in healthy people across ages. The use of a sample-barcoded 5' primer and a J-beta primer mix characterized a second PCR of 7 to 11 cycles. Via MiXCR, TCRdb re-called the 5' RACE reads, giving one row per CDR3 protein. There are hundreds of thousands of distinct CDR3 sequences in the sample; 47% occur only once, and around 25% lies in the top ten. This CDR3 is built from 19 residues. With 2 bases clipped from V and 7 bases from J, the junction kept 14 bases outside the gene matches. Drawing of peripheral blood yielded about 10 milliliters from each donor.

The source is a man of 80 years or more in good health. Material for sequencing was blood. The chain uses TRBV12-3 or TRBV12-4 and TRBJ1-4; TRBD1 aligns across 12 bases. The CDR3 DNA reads TGTGCCAGCAGTTTACGGGACAGGGGGCGCAATGGTGGAGGTGAAAAACTGTTTTTT. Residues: CASSLRDRGRNGGGEKLFF.